This record concerns one TCR beta chain sequence. The CDR3 is made up of 15 amino acids. The sample is drawn from a study of T cell changes during pregnancy in multiple sclerosis. Sequenced by immunoSEQ multiplex PCR; TCRdb stores in-frame clones only, minus some. The repertoire consists of over 100,000 clones, with around 90% occurring once and the leading ten covering 1.5%. The chain recombines TRBV21-1 with TRBJ1-2; TRBD1 is the table's D call and was not checked against the DNA. TRBV21-1 has pseudogene status. This clonotype originated in a female donor with multiple sclerosis, enrolled in a pregnancy study. Specimen: peripheral blood, collected in the third trimester of pregnancy. CDR3 region: CASSKVEHRAGGYTF. The CDR3, as DNA: TGTGCCAGCAGCAAAGTAGAGCACAGGGCCGGTGGCTACACCTTC.